This entry concerns a single T cell receptor beta chain. A junction boundary mismatches the germline segment, possibly from a read error. Alongside a J-beta primer mix, a sample-barcoded 5' primer served in a second PCR lasting roughly 6 to 12 cycles. All cDNA molecules were each tagged by a template-switch adaptor with 12 random nucleotides. TCRdb reanalysed the 5' RACE reads using MiXCR and keeps one entry per CDR3 protein. The top ten hold about 21% of the sample, which has around 900,000 distinct CDR3 sequences, 45% to 60% seen once. This entry comes from a study of blood T cells in healthy people across ages. The CDR3 is 13 amino acids. In germline, CDR1 is MDHEN, CDR2 SYDVKM.

The specimen sequenced was blood. The clonotype comes from a woman aged 60-70 years in good health. The rearrangement uses TRBV28 and TRBJ1-6, with no clear D. CDR3 nucleotide sequence: TGTGCCAGCAGTTCCCCCGGTAATTCATCCCTCCACTTT. This sequence encodes CASSSPGNSSLHF.